A single sample gave rise to the 27 T cell receptor beta chains below, sequenced in a study of T cell responses to AZD1222 COVID-19 vaccine. The method was immunoSEQ multiplex PCR; TCRdb's version includes in-frame clones alone and lacks a portion of them. This table has fewer than 95,000 clones, over 75% appearing once. The material was peripheral blood, obtained 28 days after the second AZD1222 dose. These receptor sequences come from an adult who received the AZD1222 COVID-19 vaccine.

This chain connects TRBV20-1 to TRBJ1-5, with D tentatively TRBD1 (5 bases). CDR1 and CDR2 from the germline V gene are DFQATT and SNEGSKA (reference sequence). The CDR3 has 11 amino acids. V was pared by 1 base and J by 13 bases, with 11 bases between. CDR3 coding DNA: TGCAGTGCTAGAGCGACCGGGACTCAGCATTTT. Protein: CSARATGTQHF.

The CDR3 here is CASRNRGFQETQYF. The CDR3 nucleotides are TGTGCCAGCAGAAACCGGGGCTTCCAAGAGACCCAGTACTTC. The chain is built from TRBV5-6 and TRBJ2-5; D may correspond to TRBD1 or TRBD2 (5 bases each). The CDR3 is 14 amino acids. V was clipped by 5 bases and J by 1 base, with 12 bases between them. CDR1 and CDR2 (germline): SGHDT, YYEEEE.

The chain uses TRBV27 and TRBJ1-1; TRBD1 aligns across 8 bases. V was pared by 5 bases and J by 5 bases, with 10 bases of the junction left unmatched. This CDR3 contains 15 residues. The V gene's germline CDR1 is MNHEY and CDR2 SMNVEV (reference sequence). The CDR3 reads CASSNILQGGTEAFF. The CDR3 DNA sequence: TGTGCCAGCAGTAACATCCTACAGGGGGGAACTGAAGCTTTCTTT.

The rearrangement links TRBV7-8 to TRBJ1-2; TRBD1 matches 7 bases. Germline V gene lookup returns CDR1 SGHVS and CDR2 FQNEAQ. V was pared by 5 bases and J by 3 bases, with 6 bases of the junction left unmatched. The CDR3 totals 14 residues. Here the CDR3 reads CASSVGQNYYGYTF. CDR3 sequence (DNA): TGTGCCAGCAGCGTGGGACAGAACTACTATGGCTACACCTTC.

The chain recombines TRBV19 with TRBJ1-2; tentatively, D is TRBD1 (6 bases). The germline V and J ends were trimmed by 10 bases and 4 bases, with 16 bases remaining between them. CDR3 length equals 13 residues. From germline, CDR1 is LNHDA and CDR2 SQIVND (reference sequence). The CDR3 DNA sequence: TGTGCCACCCGGGGGGCGCCAAGCTATGGCTACACCTTC. It codes for CATRGAPSYGYTF.

V usage is TRBV28 and J usage is TRBJ2-1; TRBD2 matches 8 bases. The junction had 3 bases not matched to a gene; V was cut back by 6 bases and J by 2 bases. This CDR3 comprises 14 residues. Germline lookup yields CDR1 MDHEN and CDR2 SYDVKM. The CDR3 is CASRAGGTYNEQFF. The DNA of the CDR3 is TGTGCCAGCAGGGCGGGGGGTACCTACAATGAGCAGTTCTTC.

The chain couples TRBV6-5 to TRBJ1-5; TRBD1 aligns across 9 bases. CDR1 and CDR2 from the germline V gene are MNHEY and SVGAGI. The CDR3 has 15 residues. J lost 7 bases, V lost 2 bases, and 6 bases had no gene match. CDR3 in DNA: TGTGCCAGCAGTTACGAGGCGACAGGGGGACAGCCCCAGCATTTT. Translation: CASSYEATGGQPQHF.

This chain uses TRBV3-1 (or the pseudogene TRBV3-2) with TRBJ2-3; 8 bases are a match to TRBD2. The CDR3 has 14 amino acids. Trimming at V came to 6 bases and at J to 6 bases, leaving 8 bases not matched to a gene. Germline lookup yields CDR1 LGHDT and CDR2 YNNKEL (reference sequence). Here the CDR3 reads CASSYRGGPDTQYF. For the CDR3, the DNA is TGTGCCAGCAGTTATCGGGGGGGCCCGGATACGCAGTATTTT.

The chain uses TRBV19 and TRBJ1-2; D is uncertain. Per germline, CDR1 LNHDA and CDR2 SQIVND (reference sequence). The germline V and J ends were trimmed by 7 bases and 12 bases, with 21 bases remaining between them. CDR3 length: 13 amino acids. CDR3 sequence: CASTPGLPTPNTF. CDR3 nucleotide sequence: TGTGCCAGTACCCCGGGTCTTCCAACGCCGAACACCTTC.

DNA for the CDR3: TGTGCCAGCAGCCCACGGCCGGGCGGGGGAGAGCAGTACTTC. Its translation is CASSPRPGGGEQYF. The rearrangement joins TRBV3-1 (or the pseudogene TRBV3-2) to TRBJ2-7; 7 bases fit TRBD2. The V segment lost 4 bases and the J segment 7 bases; nucleotides outside the gene matches: 10. The CDR3 extends over 14 amino acids. CDR1 is LGHDT and CDR2 is YNNKEL in the germline V gene (reference sequence).

This chain links TRBV4-3 with TRBJ2-6, with D uncertain. CDR3 size: 15 residues. Trimming stripped 0 bases from V and 7 bases from J, with 10 bases between. Germline CDR1 is LGHNA and CDR2 is YSLEER. Here the CDR3 reads CASSQDLVEANVLTF. The CDR3 region has the DNA TGCGCCAGCAGCCAAGACCTAGTTGAAGCCAACGTCCTGACTTTC.

This rearrangement joins TRBV30 to TRBJ1-2; D is undetermined. CDR1 is GTSNPN, CDR2 SVGIG, per germline (reference sequence). The CDR3 sequence is 13 residues long. V lost 0 bases, J lost 8 bases, and 13 bases lay in between. In DNA form, the CDR3 reads TGTGCCTGGAGTGTACTCTGGGCGCGGGGCTACACCTTC. This codes for CAWSVLWARGYTF.

The CDR3 spells CASSWTEATEAFF. The DNA for the CDR3 is TGTGCCAGCAGCTGGACAGAGGCCACTGAAGCTTTCTTT. The chain carries TRBV7-3 and TRBJ1-1; D perhaps matches TRBD1 (6 bases). Germline-derived CDR1 and CDR2 are SGHTA and FQGTGA. The V end lost 4 bases, the J end lost 4 bases, and 10 bases lay between the germline ends. The CDR3 is 13 amino acids.

The rearrangement uses TRBV7-9 and TRBJ1-2; D gene unclear. The CDR3 runs 12 residues. CDR1 is SEHNR, CDR2 FQNEAQ, per germline (reference sequence). V was clipped by 5 bases and J by 5 bases, with 9 bases between them. The CDR3 nucleotides are TGTGCCAGCAGCCTAAAGCTTTATGGCTACACCTTC. It is translated as CASSLKLYGYTF.

J is TRBJ2-2 and V is TRBV7-3; possible D gene TRBD1, 7 bases. V lost 3 bases to trimming and J lost 5 bases, with 13 bases between them. The CDR3 runs 15 residues. Germline values: CDR1 SGHTA, CDR2 FQGTGA. The CDR3 region is CASSFTGAGTGELFF. The CDR3 coding sequence is TGTGCCAGCAGCTTTACAGGGGCGGGGACCGGGGAGCTGTTTTTT.

The rearrangement joins TRBV6-2 or TRBV6-3 to TRBJ2-7; the match to TRBD2 covers 12 bases. After removal of 5 bases from V and 7 bases from J, the junction contained 15 bases not matched to a gene. Germline loops: CDR1 MNHEY, CDR2 SVGEGT. This CDR3 has 17 residues. This chain's CDR3 is CASSRGLAGHFILEQYF. Written as DNA, the CDR3 is TGTGCCAGCAGTCGTGGACTAGCGGGGCACTTTATTCTTGAGCAGTACTTC.

The rearrangement links TRBV3-1 (or the pseudogene TRBV3-2) to TRBJ1-4; tentatively, D is TRBD1 (5 bases). CDR1 is LGHDT and CDR2 is YNNKEL in the germline V gene (reference sequence). CDR3 size: 13 residues. The V gene lost 2 bases and the J gene lost 12 bases, with 13 bases spanning the gap. CDR3 loop: CASSQRRGWELFF. In DNA, the CDR3 is TGTGCCAGCAGCCAAAGAAGGGGATGGGAACTGTTTTTT.

The chain has TRBV9 and TRBJ1-1; a possible D gene is TRBD1 (6 bases). CDR3 size: 13 residues. CDR1 SGDLS and CDR2 YYNGEE come from the germline V gene. The ends were cut back, 3 bases at V and 10 bases at J, with 16 bases in the middle. The CDR3 region is CASSGRTATGAFF. The CDR3 DNA reads TGTGCCAGCAGCGGGAGGACAGCCACAGGAGCTTTCTTT. The full variable domain, its missing parts supplied by reference TRBV9 and TRBJ1-1, is DSGVTQTPKHLITATGQRVTLRCSPRSGDLSVYWYQQSLDQGLQFLIQYYNGEERAKGNILERFSAQQFPDLHSELNLSSLELGDSALYFCASSGRTATGAFFGQGTRLTVV.

V is TRBV27 and J is TRBJ1-5; D is unresolved. The CDR3 is 14 residues long. V lost 6 bases and J 1 base, leaving 10 bases between the germline ends. Germline assignment: CDR1 MNHEY and CDR2 SMNVEV (reference sequence). The DNA of the CDR3 is TGTGCCAGCAGACTAATCGGAAGCAATCAGCCCCAGCATTTT. As protein: CASRLIGSNQPQHF.

This clone was observed a handful of times. V gene TRBV6-5 combines with J gene TRBJ2-5, with 8 bases aligning to TRBD2. The CDR3 covers 15 residues. J gave up 3 bases and V 4 bases, and 7 bases lay outside the gene matches. From germline, CDR1 is MNHEY and CDR2 SVGAGI. CDR3 nucleotide sequence: TGTGCCAGCAGTTCCAATAGCGGGGAGAAAGAGACCCAGTACTTC. Its translation is CASSSNSGEKETQYF.

This rearrangement joins TRBV6-5 to TRBJ1-2; tentative D call: TRBD1 (5 bases). Trimming took off 8 bases at V and 2 bases at J, with 6 bases between the two ends. The CDR3 spans 11 residues. The germline CDR1 and CDR2 sequences are MNHEY and SVGAGI. This CDR3 is CASWGNYGYTF. The CDR3 nucleotides are TGTGCCAGCTGGGGGAACTATGGCTACACCTTC.

The J gene is TRBJ2-5, the V gene TRBV11-3; the match to TRBD2 covers 8 bases. After removal of 4 bases from V and 2 bases from J, the junction contained 3 bases not matched to a gene. Germline V gene lookup returns CDR1 SGHNT and CDR2 YENEEA. The CDR3 contains 14 residues. The CDR3 coding sequence is TGTGCCAGCAGCTGGGCTAGCGGGCAAGAGACCCAGTACTTC. It codes for CASSWASGQETQYF.

The chain couples TRBV5-4 to TRBJ1-1; D is unresolved. Germline assignment: CDR1 SGHNT and CDR2 YYREEE (reference sequence). V lost 0 bases, J lost 0 bases, and 6 bases lay in between. The CDR3 sequence is 14 residues long. The CDR3 coding sequence is TGTGCCAGCAGCTTGGGACCTATGAACACTGAAGCTTTCTTT. Its translation: CASSLGPMNTEAFF. Looking up the rest from reference TRBV5-4 and TRBJ1-1 gives the full variable domain: ETGVTQSPTHLIKTRGQQVTLRCSSQSGHNTVSWYQQALGQGPQFIFQYYREEENGRGNFPPRFSGLQFPNYSSELNVNALELDDSALYLCASSLGPMNTEAFFGQGTRLTVV.

The CDR3 DNA reads TGCGCCAGCAGTTCGACAGGGGGCAACTATGGCTACACCTTC. This sequence encodes CASSSTGGNYGYTF. The chain joins TRBV5-1 to TRBJ1-2, with 10 nucleotides matching TRBD1. The CDR3 sequence is 14 residues long. V lost 5 bases, J lost 2 bases, and 3 bases stayed unmatched. The germline V gene has CDR1 SGHRS and CDR2 YFSETQ.

The chain links TRBV5-1 to TRBJ2-3, with D unclear. The CDR3 covers 13 residues. Germline loops: CDR1 SGHRS, CDR2 YFSETQ. V was clipped by 0 bases and J by 8 bases, with 10 bases between them. The CDR3 spells CASSLEGSGTQYF. The CDR3 DNA reads as TGCGCCAGCAGCTTGGAGGGTTCGGGTACGCAGTATTTT.

The chain has TRBV19 and TRBJ1-5, with D perhaps TRBD1 (6 bases). CDR1 is LNHDA, CDR2 SQIVND, per germline (reference sequence). CDR3 length: 15 residues. V dropped 2 bases and J dropped 9 bases, with 17 bases sitting between them. CDR3 bases: TGTGCCAGTAGTATAACCGGGGGCGCAGGTCTGCCCCAGCATTTT. Translated: CASSITGGAGLPQHF. Supplemented by reference TRBV19 and TRBJ1-5, the full variable domain reads DGGITQSPKYLFRKEGQNVTLSCEQNLNHDAMYWYRQDPGQGLRLIYYSQIVNDFQKGDIAEGYSVSREKKESFPLTVTSAQKNPTAFYLCASSITGGAGLPQHFGDGTRLSIL.

V is TRBV7-9 and J is TRBJ1-2, with TRBD1 matching 8 bases. The CDR3 runs to 13 residues. V gave up 4 bases and J gave up 5 bases; unmatched junction bases: 3. CDR1 SEHNR and CDR2 FQNEAQ come from the germline V gene (reference sequence). CDR3 DNA: TGTGCCAGCAGCTCAACAGGGGGTTATGGCTACACCTTC. It yields the protein CASSSTGGYGYTF.